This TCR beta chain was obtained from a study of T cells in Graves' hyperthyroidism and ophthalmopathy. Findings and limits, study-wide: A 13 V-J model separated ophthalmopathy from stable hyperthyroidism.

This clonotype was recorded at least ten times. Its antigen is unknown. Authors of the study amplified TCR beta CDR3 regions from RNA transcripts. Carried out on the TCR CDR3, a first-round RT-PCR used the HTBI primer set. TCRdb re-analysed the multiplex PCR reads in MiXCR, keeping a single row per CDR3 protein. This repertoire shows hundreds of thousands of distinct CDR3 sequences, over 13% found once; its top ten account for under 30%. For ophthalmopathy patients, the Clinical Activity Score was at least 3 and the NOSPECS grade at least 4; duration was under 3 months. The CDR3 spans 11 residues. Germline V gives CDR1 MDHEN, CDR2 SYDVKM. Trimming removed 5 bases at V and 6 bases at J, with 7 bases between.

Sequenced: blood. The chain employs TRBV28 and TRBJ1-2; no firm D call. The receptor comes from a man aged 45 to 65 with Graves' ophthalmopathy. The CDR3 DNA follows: TGTGCCAGCAGTGAGAGCCATGGCTACACCTTC. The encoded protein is CASSESHGYTF.